Described below is a single T cell receptor beta chain sequence and its context. This record comes from a study of radiation and T cells in renal cell carcinoma. As for time point: blood 4 weeks post-SBRT, at nephrectomy. Treatment given: 15 Gy SBRT to primary tumor, nephrectomy 4 weeks later. Sequencing was performed with immunoSEQ multiplex PCR; in TCRdb, only in-frame clones are kept and a portion is missing. The table includes fewer than 200,000 clones, about 88% detected once. Germline CDR1 reads MGHRA; CDR2 reads YSYEKL. Trimming removed 0 bases at V and 4 bases at J, with 15 bases between. This CDR3 region has 16 residues.

This receptor was obtained from a woman aged 50 to 65 with renal cell carcinoma. The chain couples TRBV4-1 to TRBJ1-1, with D possibly being TRBD1 (5 bases). This specimen was blood, taken from a patient whose treatment included radiotherapy and nephrectomy. Here the CDR3 DNA reads TGCGCCAGCAGCCAAGAGGAGAGGGTTAGGGGCACTGAAGCTTTCTTT. It translates to CASSQEERVRGTEAFF.